This T cell receptor (beta chain) was captured by sequencing in a study of blood T cell repertoires in COVID-19. Trimming removed 0 bases at V and 3 bases at J, with 11 bases between. The germline V gene encodes CDR1 SGHNT and CDR2 YYREEE (reference sequence). The CDR3 covers 15 residues. Clones were sequenced by immunoSEQ multiplex PCR, and TCRdb holds only the in-frame ones, with some missing. Of over 80,000 clones listed, 90% to 95% are singletons. The sample taken for sequencing was peripheral blood. The chain recombines TRBV5-4 with TRBJ2-3, with D possibly being TRBD2 (6 bases). The TCR was taken from a man aged 60 to 69 with acute or convalescent COVID-19. The CDR3 region is CASSLELAPTDTQYF. CDR3 DNA sequence: TGTGCCAGCAGCTTGGAGCTAGCGCCTACAGATACGCAGTATTTT.